The clone carrying this T cell receptor beta chain was seen more than once but under ten times. Its specificity is unknown. Trimming took off 3 bases at V and 6 bases at J, with 11 bases between the two ends. The CDR3 consists of 13 residues. CDR1 KGHDR and CDR2 SFDVKD come from the germline V gene. This record belongs to a study of T-cell reconstitution after alpha-beta-depleted transplantation in children. Study-level results: Several hundred expanded graft clones reportedly supplied alpha-beta T cells about two months after transplant.

TCRbeta library preparation incorporated unique molecular identifiers. Each CDR3 protein is one row after TCRdb ran MiXCR on the PCR reads. The sample includes around 670,000 distinct CDR3 sequences, 10% to 15% of them seen just once. The gene calls are TRBV24-1 and TRBJ2-7; no reliable D call. This clonotype was obtained from a girl aged 2 to 10 with congenital amegakaryocytic thrombocytopenia, due to receive a stem cell transplant. This sample comprised PBMCs, obtained before TCRalphabeta/CD19-depleted stem cell transplant. CDR3 coding DNA: TGTGCCACCAGTGATCCCGGGTCTGGCGAGCAGTACTTC. Residues: CATSDPGSGEQYF.